These 6 T cell receptor beta chains originate from one sample sequenced in a study of monozygotic twins with inflammatory bowel disease. TCRdb reprocessed the 5' RACE reads, with one entry per CDR3 protein and no DNA. This sample's clone table lists 300,000 to 400,000 distinct CDR3 sequences. Sequencing was performed on blood. The receptors come from a human donor with ulcerative colitis or Crohn's disease, or a healthy co-twin of an affected twin (not recorded which).

V is TRBV5-1 and J is TRBJ2-7; as DNA is missing, the TRBD1 call by TCRdb cannot be tested. Germline-derived CDR1 and CDR2 are SGHRS and YFSETQ. This CDR3 is built from 14 residues. CDR3 region: CASSLLVRAYEQYF.

The genes are TRBV12-3 or TRBV12-4 and TRBJ1-1; TCRdb outputs TRBD1, but without DNA this stays unchecked. There are 14 residues in the CDR3. The CDR3 loop reads CASSNTGQNTEAFF.

The chain links TRBV5-8 to TRBJ2-3. The CDR3 has 13 residues. Germline V gene sequence: CDR1 SGHTS, CDR2 YDEGEE. This chain's CDR3 is CASSLGHTDTQYF. Using reference TRBV5-8 and TRBJ2-3 for the parts outside the CDR3, the full variable domain is EAGVTQSPTHLIKTRGQQATLRCSPISGHTSVYWYQQALGLGLQFLLWYDEGEERNRGNFPPRFSGRQFPNYSSELNVNALELEDSALYLCASSLGHTDTQYFGPGTRLTVL.

V gene TRBV25-1 combines with J gene TRBJ2-7; the TRBD1 assignment by TCRdb is unverifiable without DNA. The CDR3 is 16 residues long. Germline values: CDR1 MGHDK, CDR2 SYGVNS. CDR3 in amino acids: CASSESRFDRANEQYF.

The chain combines TRBV20-1 with TRBJ2-5; the TRBD1 assignment by TCRdb is unverifiable without DNA. Germline values: CDR1 DFQATT, CDR2 SNEGSKA (reference sequence). This CDR3 spans 15 amino acids. CDR3 region: CSAMLAGALQETQYF.

This chain connects TRBV10-1 to TRBJ2-3; TCRdb indicates TRBD1, and absent DNA this call remains unverified. The germline gives CDR1 WNHNN, CDR2 SYGVQD (reference sequence). The CDR3 extends over 13 amino acids. CDR3: CASMGGDGDTQYF.